These T cell receptor beta chains were read from a single sample in a study of blood T cell repertoires in COVID-19. The protocol was immunoSEQ multiplex PCR, while the TCRdb copy is restricted to in-frame clones and leaves out a portion. The sample lists some 70,000 clones; approximately 88% were seen once. The sequenced sample was peripheral blood. The source of these receptors is a woman aged 70-85 years with acute or convalescent COVID-19. Each CDR3 is given with its conserved first and last residue. D genes are given only for firm matches. Part of the rows lack a size; the others show once, few, many or a class for expanded clones.

>TRBV2|TRBJ1-4|.|.
CASALGLFSELFF
TGTGCCAGCGCCCTGGGCCTATTCTCGGAACTGTTTTTT
>TRBV25-1|TRBJ1-6|TRBD1|.
CASSFTGGDSPLHF
TGTGCCAGCAGTTTCACAGGGGGCGATTCACCCCTCCACTTT
>TRBV19|TRBJ1-4|TRBD1|.
CASSIGQGREKLFF
TGTGCCAGTAGTATCGGACAGGGGAGAGAAAAACTGTTTTTT
>TRBV5-6|TRBJ1-5|.|.
CASSHMNSNQPQHF
TGTGCCAGCAGTCACATGAATAGCAATCAGCCCCAGCATTTT
>TRBV2|TRBJ2-7|.|.
CASTPNAVPYEQYF
TGTGCCAGCACCCCCAACGCGGTCCCCTACGAGCAGTACTTC
>TRBV9|TRBJ2-1|TRBD2|.
CASSASGGTYNEQFF
TGTGCCAGCAGCGCCTCGGGAGGAACATACAATGAGCAGTTCTTC
>TRBV19|TRBJ2-7|TRBD2|.
CASSRDGTSGSYEQYF
TGTGCCAGTAGTAGGGACGGGACTAGCGGTTCCTACGAGCAGTACTTC
>TRBV6-5|TRBJ1-2|TRBD1|.
CASATQGAYGYTF
TGTGCCAGCGCTACCCAGGGGGCATATGGCTACACCTTC
>TRBV2|TRBJ2-1|TRBD1|.
CASILPGGQGEYEQFF
TGTGCCAGCATCCTCCCGGGGGGACAGGGGGAGTATGAGCAGTTCTTC
>TRBV27|TRBJ2-1|.|.
CASLSQGNEQFF
TGTGCCAGTCTTTCACAGGGAAATGAGCAGTTCTTC
>TRBV7-9|TRBJ2-5|TRBD2|.
CASSRLAGEETQYF
TGTGCCAGCAGCCGGCTAGCGGGGGAAGAGACCCAGTACTTC
>TRBV5-1|TRBJ1-6|TRBD1|.
CASSAGTGVSSPLHF
TGCGCCAGCAGCGCCGGGACAGGGGTCAGTTCACCCCTCCACTTT
>TRBV10-2|TRBJ2-5|TRBD2|.
CASSEWVAGTQYF
TGCGCCAGCAGTGAGTGGGTAGCGGGGACCCAGTACTTC
>TRBV9|TRBJ1-4|.|.
CASSVGGGSLELFF
TGTGCCAGCAGCGTAGGTGGGGGCTCGTTGGAACTGTTTTTT
>TRBV30|TRBJ1-5|.|.
CAWSVEGRDNQPQHF
TGTGCCTGGAGTGTAGAAGGGAGAGACAATCAGCCCCAGCATTTT
>TRBV19|TRBJ1-4|.|.
CASSMKYRPNEKLFF
TGTGCCAGTAGTATGAAGTACAGGCCTAATGAAAAACTGTTTTTT
>TRBV7-2|TRBJ1-2|.|few
CASSLRQHDYGYTF
TGTGCCAGCAGCTTAAGACAGCACGACTATGGCTACACCTTC
>TRBV7-9|TRBJ2-2|.|.
CASSLAGRNTGELFF
TGTGCCAGCAGCTTAGCAGGCAGGAATACCGGGGAGCTGTTTTTT
>TRBV5-1|TRBJ1-6|TRBD1|.
CASSDRRQGINSPLHF
TGCGCCAGCAGCGACCGACGACAGGGAATTAATTCACCCCTCCACTTT
>TRBV11-2|TRBJ2-7|TRBD1|.
CASSLVTGVHEQYF
TGTGCCAGCAGTTTGGTGACAGGGGTACACGAGCAGTACTTC
>TRBV5-1|TRBJ1-6|.|.
CASSLATGLSSYNSPLHF
TGCGCCAGCAGCTTGGCGACAGGATTGAGCTCCTATAATTCACCCCTCCACTTT
>TRBV2|TRBJ2-7|TRBD1|.
CASLEVGTVYEQYF
TGTGCCAGCCTAGAGGTAGGGACAGTTTACGAGCAGTACTTC
>TRBV9|TRBJ1-5|.|.
CASSVGGEQPQHF
TGTGCCAGCAGCGTGGGAGGGGAACAGCCCCAGCATTTT
>TRBV7-3|TRBJ2-3|.|.
CASSHSGLSTDTQYF
TGTGCCAGTTCACATTCGGGACTTAGCACAGATACGCAGTATTTT
>TRBV19|TRBJ1-2|TRBD1|.
CASTDRGYYGYTF
TGTGCCAGTACCGACAGGGGTTACTATGGCTACACCTTC
>TRBV6-5|TRBJ2-3|.|.
CASSKRVVTADTQYF
TGTGCCAGCAGTAAACGGGTCGTAACGGCAGATACGCAGTATTTT
>TRBV6-5|TRBJ2-1|TRBD2|.
CASSSSGVGQFF
TGTGCCAGCAGCTCTAGCGGGGTTGGGCAGTTCTTC
>TRBV28|TRBJ2-7|.|.
CASSPGSKGYEQYF
TGTGCCAGCAGTCCCGGTTCCAAGGGGTACGAGCAGTACTTC
>TRBV4-2|TRBJ2-7|TRBD2|.
CASSQEVVAGGSEQYF
TGTGCCAGCAGCCAAGAGGTGGTAGCGGGGGGCTCCGAGCAGTACTTC
>TRBV29-1|TRBJ2-5|.|.
CSVVAGEETQYF
TGCAGCGTTGTGGCGGGTGAGGAGACCCAGTACTTC
>TRBV6-5|TRBJ1-2|.|.
CASSYQQGGYTF
TGTGCCAGCAGTTACCAGCAGGGCGGCTACACCTTC
>TRBV29-1|TRBJ2-3|TRBD1|many
CSVGPPGGGTDTQYF
TGCAGCGTCGGCCCTCCAGGGGGCGGCACAGATACGCAGTATTTT
>TRBV19|TRBJ2-5|.|.
CASSITGSGETQYF
TGTGCCAGTAGTATTACAGGGTCCGGGGAGACCCAGTACTTC
>TRBV19|TRBJ2-3|TRBD1|.
CASSIGQDADTQYF
TGTGCCAGTAGTATCGGACAGGATGCAGATACGCAGTATTTT
>TRBV4-3|TRBJ2-1|TRBD2|.
CASSQDRVRLAGDNEQFF
TGCGCCAGCAGCCAAGATAGGGTACGGCTAGCGGGTGACAATGAGCAGTTCTTC
>TRBV5-1|TRBJ2-3|.|.
CASSLRGTDTQYF
TGCGCCAGCAGCTTGAGAGGAACAGATACGCAGTATTTT
>TRBV18|TRBJ1-3|.|.
CASSPPRGLAGNTIYF
TGTGCCAGCTCACCACCTCGAGGGCTCGCGGGAAACACCATATATTTT
>TRBV28|TRBJ2-7|.|.
CASSLSTTYINEQYF
TGTGCCAGCAGTTTAAGCACCACCTATATCAACGAGCAGTACTTC
>TRBV6-5|TRBJ1-5|.|.
CASTQRGRLNQPQHF
TGTGCCAGCACCCAAAGGGGAAGGCTCAATCAGCCCCAGCATTTT
>TRBV19|TRBJ1-4|.|.
CASSDPGLHAGKLFF
TGTGCCAGTAGTGACCCGGGCCTGCACGCGGGAAAACTGTTTTTT
>TRBV9|TRBJ2-7|TRBD2|.
CASSVGLAGTSGSNEQYF
TGTGCCAGCAGCGTAGGTTTAGCCGGGACTAGCGGGAGTAACGAGCAGTACTTC
>TRBV7-2|TRBJ2-7|TRBD1|few
CASSRSRDRGYEQYF
TGTGCCAGCAGCCGCAGCCGGGACAGGGGTTACGAGCAGTACTTC
>TRBV5-1|TRBJ2-1|.|.
CASSLVGGRVQFF
TGCGCCAGCAGCTTGGTAGGGGGGAGGGTTCAGTTCTTC
>TRBV2|TRBJ1-2|.|.
CASSEARGVASSGYTF
TGTGCCAGCAGTGAAGCGCGGGGGGTAGCTAGTAGCGGCTACACCTTC
>TRBV5-6|TRBJ2-1|TRBD2|few
CASSLTGGSYNEQFF
TGTGCCAGCAGCTTGACGGGGGGCTCCTACAATGAGCAGTTCTTC
>TRBV5-4|TRBJ1-4|TRBD1|.
CASSVTPGTGAEKLFF
TGTGCCAGCAGCGTGACCCCCGGGACAGGGGCTGAAAAACTGTTTTTT
>TRBV7-2|TRBJ2-1|TRBD2|.
CASSPPSSGTWNEQFF
TGTGCCAGCAGCCCGCCGTCTAGCGGGACTTGGAATGAGCAGTTCTTC
>TRBV6-1|TRBJ1-2|.|.
CASSDPDRRGGYTF
TGTGCCAGCAGTGATCCGGACAGAAGAGGTGGCTACACCTTC
>TRBV6-2/TRBV6-3|TRBJ1-1|.|.
CASSGGQTKEAFF
TGTGCCAGCAGTGGCGGACAGACGAAAGAAGCTTTCTTT
>TRBV28|TRBJ1-5|TRBD1|.
CASKTGGYSNQPQHF
TGTGCCAGCAAGACAGGGGGCTATAGCAATCAGCCCCAGCATTTT
>TRBV13|TRBJ1-2|.|.
CASSLVTGVNYGYTF
TGTGCCAGCAGCTTAGTTACGGGGGTTAACTATGGCTACACCTTC
>TRBV11-3|TRBJ1-1|.|.
CASSLGPSTEAFF
TGTGCCAGCAGCTTAGGGCCTTCAACTGAAGCTTTCTTT
>TRBV2|TRBJ1-1|.|once
CASRQGEVRTEAFF
TGTGCCAGCAGACAGGGTGAGGTTCGCACTGAAGCTTTCTTT
>TRBV19|TRBJ1-5|.|.
CASRSRQEKSQPQHF
TGTGCCAGTAGGAGTCGACAGGAGAAGAGTCAGCCCCAGCATTTT
>TRBV9|TRBJ2-2|.|.
CASSVEGSGGELFF
TGTGCCAGCAGCGTAGAGGGGTCAGGCGGGGAGCTGTTTTTT
>TRBV6-6|TRBJ1-6|TRBD1|.
CASRAGTGYHSPLHF
TGTGCCAGCAGAGCCGGGACAGGTTACCATTCACCCCTCCACTTT
>TRBV28|TRBJ1-4|.|.
CASSFRQVNEKLFF
TGTGCCAGCAGTTTTCGACAGGTTAATGAAAAACTGTTTTTT